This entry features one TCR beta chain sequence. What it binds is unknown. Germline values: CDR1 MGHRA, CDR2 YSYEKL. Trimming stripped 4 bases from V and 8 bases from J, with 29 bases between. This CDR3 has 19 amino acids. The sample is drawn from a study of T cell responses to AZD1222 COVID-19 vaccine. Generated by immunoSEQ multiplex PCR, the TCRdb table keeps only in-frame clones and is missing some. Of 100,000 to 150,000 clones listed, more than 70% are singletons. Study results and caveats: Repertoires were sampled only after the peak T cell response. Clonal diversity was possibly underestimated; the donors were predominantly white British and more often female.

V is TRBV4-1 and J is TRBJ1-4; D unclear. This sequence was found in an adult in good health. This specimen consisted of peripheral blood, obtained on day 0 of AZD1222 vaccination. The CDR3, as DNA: TGCGCCAGCAGCCCCCAATGGACGGGAGTGGGGATAATGAAGGAAAAACTGTTTTTT. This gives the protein CASSPQWTGVGIMKEKLFF.